The 16 T cell receptor beta chains listed next were all sequenced from one sample in a study of cytomegalovirus exposure and HLA in healthy donors. A multiplex PCR was run with 60 Vbeta primers and 13 Jbeta primers. Generated by immunoSEQ multiplex PCR, the TCRdb table keeps only in-frame clones and is missing some. Of about 180,000 clones detected, 80% appear once; the ten largest clones hold approximately 1.4%. The sequenced sample consisted of PBMCs. These receptor sequences come from a man aged 30 to 45 in good health and CMV-seronegative.

This clone was seen a few times. The gene calls are TRBV5-4 and TRBJ2-1; maybe TRBD2 (6 bases). Germline CDR1 SGHNT, CDR2 YYREEE (reference sequence). There are 15 residues in the CDR3. Trimming cost V 1 base and J 6 bases, with 14 bases left between them. The CDR3 loop reads CASSLRAGLSNEQFF. The CDR3 DNA reads as TGTGCCAGCAGCTTGCGGGCGGGGCTTTCCAATGAGCAGTTCTTC.

This clone has only one observation. The chain has TRBV28 and TRBJ1-2, with TRBD1 identical over 7 bases. V was pared by 10 bases and J by 7 bases, with 9 bases of the junction left unmatched. This CDR3 has 12 residues. In germline, CDR1 is MDHEN, CDR2 SYDVKM. The CDR3 DNA sequence: TGTGCCACCCCCAAGGGGGCATCTGGCTACACCTTC. Amino acids: CATPKGASGYTF.

CDR3 in DNA: TGTGCCAGCACCAAAATCTCCGTGAGGGGGCAGAACACTGAAGCTTTCTTT. This gives the protein CASTKISVRGQNTEAFF. J is TRBJ1-1 and V is TRBV28; 7 positions agree with TRBD1. V lost 7 bases, J lost 1 base, and 15 bases stayed unmatched. Per the germline V gene, CDR1 is MDHEN and CDR2 is SYDVKM. This CDR3 contains 17 residues.

The rearrangement joins TRBV5-6 to TRBJ2-6, with unresolved D. V dropped 1 base and J dropped 2 bases, with 16 bases sitting between them. The CDR3 is made up of 18 amino acids. CDR1 and CDR2 (germline): SGHDT, YYEEEE. As DNA, the CDR3 is TGTGCCAGCAGCTTGTTAGCCCCAAGTGTAACTGGGGCCAACGTCCTGACTTTC. Protein sequence: CASSLLAPSVTGANVLTF.

The genes are TRBV7-9 and TRBJ2-7; the match to TRBD1 covers 7 bases. V gave up 7 bases and J gave up 2 bases; unmatched junction bases: 2. Germline V CDR1 and CDR2: SEHNR, FQNEAQ (reference sequence). The CDR3 sequence is 12 residues long. CDR3 bases: TGTGCCAGCATGGGACAGCCCTACGAGCAGTACTTC. It is translated as CASMGQPYEQYF. Filled out from reference TRBV7-9 and TRBJ2-7, the complete variable domain reads DTGVSQNPRHKITKRGQNVTFRCDPISEHNRLYWYRQTLGQGPEFLTYFQNEAQLEKSRLLSDRFSAERPKGSFSTLEIQRTEQGDSAMYLCASMGQPYEQYFGPGTRLTVT.

The chain links TRBV28 to TRBJ2-2; maybe TRBD2 (5 bases). This CDR3 has 15 amino acids. CDR1 and CDR2 (germline): MDHEN, SYDVKM. Deletions cut 7 bases from V and 2 bases from J, with 14 bases between. CDR3 sequence (DNA): TGTGCCAGCACCCCCCCGGGGTATAACACCGGGGAGCTGTTTTTT. Translating gives CASTPPGYNTGELFF. Filled out from reference TRBV28 and TRBJ2-2, the complete variable domain reads DVKVTQSSRYLVKRTGEKVFLECVQDMDHENMFWYRQDPGLGLRLIYFSYDVKMKEKGDIPEGYSVSREKKERFSLILESASTNQTSMYLCASTPPGYNTGELFFGEGSRLTVL.

CDR3 DNA sequence: TGTGCCAGCAGCCCCCCTGGGGGCGCGAGGAACACTGAAGCTTTCTTT. It is translated as CASSPPGGARNTEAFF. This chain links TRBV5-4 with TRBJ1-1, with D possibly matching TRBD1 (6 bases). Looked up from germline, CDR1 is SGHNT and CDR2 is YYREEE (reference sequence). The V and J ends lost 4 bases and 1 base respectively, with 17 bases between them. The CDR3 has 16 residues.

V gene TRBV7-9 combines with J gene TRBJ1-3; 10 nucleotides line up with TRBD1. The CDR3 has 18 residues. V shed 1 base and J 1 base; nucleotides not matched to a gene: 7. Germline lookup yields CDR1 SEHNR and CDR2 FQNEAQ (reference sequence). The CDR3 is CASSLGGQGKRSGNTIYF. DNA for the CDR3: TGTGCCAGCAGCTTAGGGGGACAGGGGAAGAGGTCTGGAAACACCATATATTTT.

This chain connects TRBV18 to TRBJ2-7; TRBD1 might be the D (5 bases). Germline V lookup: CDR1 KGHSH, CDR2 LQKENI. Trimming took 1 base from V and 7 from J, leaving 14 bases between them. This CDR3 region has 14 residues. CDR3 residues: CASSPREGVGEQYF. The CDR3 DNA sequence: TGTGCCAGCTCACCACGGGAAGGGGTAGGGGAGCAGTACTTC.

The J gene is TRBJ1-2, the V gene TRBV7-8; D may be TRBD1 (6 bases). The ends were cut back, 5 bases at V and 6 bases at J, with 13 bases in the middle. CDR3 length: 13 residues. Per germline, CDR1 SGHVS and CDR2 FQNEAQ. The CDR3 nucleotides are TGTGCCAGCAGCCCCCCAGGGGCTCATGGCTACACCTTC. Its protein product is CASSPPGAHGYTF.

To note about this clone: Compared with germline, one end of the junction differs, possibly owing to a read error. This chain joins TRBV29-1 and TRBJ2-5, with D perhaps matching TRBD2 (6 bases). Germline-derived CDR1 and CDR2 are SQVTM and ANQGSEA. The CDR3 runs 14 residues. This CDR3 is CSVLGGLPQKTQYF. The CDR3 coding sequence is TGCAGCGTTTTGGGGGGACTGCCCCAAAAGACCCAGTACTTC.

The chain combines TRBV5-8 with TRBJ2-6; 8 bases line up with TRBD2. With V trimmed by 4 bases and J by 4 bases, 7 bases remained unmatched. Germline V gives CDR1 SGHTS, CDR2 YDEGEE. The CDR3 sequence is 16 residues long. DNA of the CDR3: TGTGCCAGCAGCATGCGGGGGGCCTTCGGGGCCAACGTCCTGACTTTC. It specifies CASSMRGAFGANVLTF. The full variable domain, in which reference TRBV5-8 and TRBJ2-6 provide the parts outside the CDR3, is EAGVTQSPTHLIKTRGQQATLRCSPISGHTSVYWYQQALGLGLQFLLWYDEGEERNRGNFPPRFSGRQFPNYSSELNVNALELEDSALYLCASSMRGAFGANVLTFGAGSRLTVL.

The rearrangement joins TRBV18 to TRBJ1-1, with TRBD1 identical over 9 bases. The CDR3 runs to 16 residues. V trimming: 0 bases; J trimming: 0 bases; junction bases outside the gene matches: 2. Looked up from germline, CDR1 is KGHSH and CDR2 is LQKENI. This chain's CDR3 is CASSPPTGGLNTEAFF. CDR3 nucleotide sequence: TGTGCCAGCTCACCACCGACAGGGGGTCTGAACACTGAAGCTTTCTTT.

As to this clone: The sample contains more than one DNA sequence encoding this CDR3. This chain links TRBV6-1 with TRBJ1-6; a possible D gene is TRBD1 (6 bases). The germline V gene has CDR1 MNHNS and CDR2 SASEGT. V was trimmed by 7 bases and J by 0 bases, leaving 10 bases between them. The CDR3 is 15 amino acids. As DNA, the CDR3 is TGTGCCAGCATCACACAGGGCTCCTATAATTCACCCCTCCACTTT. Translating it yields CASITQGSYNSPLHF.

This chain links TRBV7-2 with TRBJ2-7; 7 positions agree with TRBD2. V lost 5 bases, J lost 3 bases, and 7 bases stayed unmatched. The CDR3 is made up of 14 amino acids. CDR1 SGHTA and CDR2 FQGNSA come from the germline V gene. CDR3 bases: TGTGCCAGCAGCGTGCGGGAGAAACTCTACGAGCAGTACTTC. Its protein is CASSVREKLYEQYF.

This clone was counted a few times. The rearrangement uses TRBV5-7 and TRBJ2-6, with a possible D match to TRBD1 (6 bases). TRBV5-7 is assigned to the ORF class and has an uncertain function. V lost 4 bases to trimming and J lost 0 bases, with 11 bases between them. The CDR3 runs 16 residues. CDR3 region: CASSKDSDSGANVLTF. Written as DNA, the CDR3 is TGTGCCAGCAGCAAGGACAGCGACTCTGGGGCCAACGTCCTGACTTTC.